This passage covers 10 T cell receptor beta chains from one sample sequenced in a study of T cell responses to AZD1222 COVID-19 vaccine. Assay used: immunoSEQ multiplex PCR; TCRdb lists only in-frame clones, some missing. The repertoire includes roughly 150,000 clones, about 85% of them detected once, and 5.5% to 8.5% sits in the top ten. Sequencing used peripheral blood, obtained after recovery from COVID-19. The receptors shown here come from an adult who had recovered from COVID-19.

The chain uses TRBV27 and TRBJ1-6; D is unclear. Germline-derived CDR1 and CDR2 are MNHEY and SMNVEV (reference sequence). With 2 bases removed from V and 10 bases from J, the gap between germline ends came to 15 bases. The CDR3 has 15 residues. CDR3 sequence (DNA): TGTGCCAGCAGTTTACTTGCTGTGGATGGCTCACCCCTCCACTTT. It specifies CASSLLAVDGSPLHF.

The chain links TRBV12-3 or TRBV12-4 to TRBJ2-3; TRBD2 aligns across 8 bases. V was pared by 8 bases and J by 5 bases, with 6 bases of the junction left unmatched. The CDR3 is 13 residues long. The CDR3 DNA reads TGTGCCAGCCGGGGGGGCATCTTAGATACGCAGTATTTT. Translated: CASRGGILDTQYF.

Only one count was recorded for this clone. This rearrangement joins TRBV6-5 to TRBJ1-5; maybe TRBD1 (5 bases). V lost 5 bases and J lost 4, with 15 bases in between. The germline CDR1 and CDR2 sequences are MNHEY and SVGAGI. The CDR3 has 15 amino acids. The CDR3 DNA sequence: TGTGCCAGCAGTACGGTATCCGGGACGAATCAGCCCCAGCATTTT. Protein product: CASSTVSGTNQPQHF.

The V call is TRBV6-5, the J call TRBJ1-4, with D possibly being TRBD1 (5 bases). Trimming removed 6 bases at V and 14 bases at J, with 25 bases between. The CDR3 runs to 15 residues. CDR1 and CDR2 from the germline V gene are MNHEY and SVGAGI. The CDR3 DNA sequence: TGTGCCAGCAGGCTAAGGCAGGCGGGGACGAGCCGGCTGTTTTTT. Encoded protein: CASRLRQAGTSRLFF.

This clone has just a few counts. The V and J genes are TRBV7-9 and TRBJ2-2, with 9 bases lining up with TRBD2. J gave up 5 bases and V 5 bases, and 12 bases lay outside the gene matches. The CDR3 runs 17 residues. Germline-derived CDR1 and CDR2 are SEHNR and FQNEAQ (reference sequence). This chain's CDR3 is CASSPPRGGRETGELFF. The DNA of the CDR3 is TGTGCCAGCAGCCCCCCCCGGGGCGGGAGGGAAACCGGGGAGCTGTTTTTT.

The V gene is TRBV7-3, the J gene TRBJ2-1; D ambiguous. Per germline, CDR1 SGHTA and CDR2 FQGTGA. This CDR3 is 13 amino acids long. V lost 3 bases and J lost 5, with 8 bases in between. This CDR3 is CASSFARNNEQFF. Written as DNA, the CDR3 is TGTGCCAGCAGCTTCGCCAGAAACAATGAGCAGTTCTTC.

The chain carries TRBV28 and TRBJ2-5; 10 positions agree with TRBD1. Germline CDR1 MDHEN, CDR2 SYDVKM. V lost 11 bases and J lost 4; bases outside the gene matches: 13. This CDR3 region has 15 residues. DNA of the CDR3: TGTGCCGGCGCCCCCCGGGACAGGGGAGGAGAGACCCAGTACTTC. This translates into CAGAPRDRGGETQYF.

This clone was picked up a small number of times. The chain combines TRBV18 with TRBJ1-2; D gene uncertain. Looked up from germline, CDR1 is KGHSH and CDR2 is LQKENI. The germline V and J ends were trimmed by 2 bases and 8 bases, with 15 bases remaining between them. This CDR3 contains 14 residues. The CDR3 loop reads CASSPMEGLMGYTF. CDR3 nucleotides: TGTGCCAGCTCACCAATGGAAGGGTTGATGGGCTACACCTTC.

This sequence joins TRBV28 and TRBJ2-7; tentatively, D is TRBD1 (5 bases). This CDR3 has 15 amino acids. The V gene's germline CDR1 is MDHEN and CDR2 SYDVKM. The germline V and J ends were trimmed by 7 bases and 2 bases, with 18 bases remaining between them. CDR3 nucleotides: TGTGCCAGCACCCCTAGGACCCCAGGGACCTACGAGCAGTACTTC. This encodes CASTPRTPGTYEQYF.

V gene TRBV4-2 combines with J gene TRBJ2-7; the match to TRBD1 covers 8 bases. The germline gives CDR1 LGHNA, CDR2 YNFKEQ. V shed 2 bases, J shed 7 bases, and the junction held 4 bases outside the gene matches. The CDR3 runs to 13 residues. The CDR3 sequence is CASSQKTGEEQYF. The DNA for the CDR3 is TGTGCCAGCAGCCAAAAGACAGGGGAGGAGCAGTACTTC.